Below are 25 T cell receptor beta chains sequenced from a single sample in a study of CD8 T cells in ankylosing spondylitis. Study-wide findings and caveats: Ankylosing spondylitis blood appeared to be characterized by a TCR beta motif of roughly eight highly homologous variants.

Antigens for these TCRs are unknown. TCRdb reprocessed the 5' RACE reads via MiXCR and lists one record per CDR3 protein. The table shows roughly 700,000 distinct CDR3 sequences, with under 20% occurring only once. Sequenced material: blood, either unsorted or a sorted T cell fraction (not recorded which). The receptors derive from a male donor with ankylosing spondylitis.

This chain connects TRBV29-1 to TRBJ1-5; D gene ambiguous. CDR1 is SQVTM and CDR2 is ANQGSEA in the germline V gene. V shed 3 bases and J shed 0 bases, with 12 bases lying between them. The CDR3 totals 15 residues. Written as DNA, the CDR3 is TGCAGCGTTGATAGTGGCGGCGATAGCAATCAGCCCCAGCATTTT. Translated: CSVDSGGDSNQPQHF. Variable domain in full (rest from reference TRBV29-1 and TRBJ1-5): SAVISQKPSRDICQRGTSLTIQCQVDSQVTMMFWYRQQPGQSLTLIATANQGSEATYESGFVIDKFPISRPNLTFSTLTVSNMSPEDSSIYLCSVDSGGDSNQPQHFGDGTRLSIL.

Only a few counts were recorded for this clonotype. V is TRBV2 and J is TRBJ1-6; no firm D call. The germline CDR1 and CDR2 sequences are SNHLY and FYNNEI. The CDR3 length is 15 residues. V lost 1 base to trimming and J lost 10 bases, with 14 bases between them. The CDR3 here is CASSEEAGIGSPLHF. The CDR3 nucleotides read TGTGCCAGCAGTGAAGAAGCGGGTATCGGATCACCCCTCCACTTT. Complete variable domain (other parts from reference TRBV2 and TRBJ1-6): EPEVTQTPSHQVTQMGQEVILRCVPISNHLYFYWYRQILGQKVEFLVSFYNNEISEKSEIFDDQFSVERPDGSNFTLKIRSTKLEDSAMYFCASSEEAGIGSPLHFGNGTRLTVT.

The chain combines TRBV3-1 with TRBJ2-2; D unresolved. CDR3 length: 17 residues. From germline, CDR1 is LGHDT and CDR2 YNNKEL (reference sequence). Between the trimmed V and J ends, which lost 5 bases and 1 base, there was a span of 17 bases. CDR3 region: CASSSNYPLGNTGELFF. DNA of the CDR3: TGTGCCAGCAGCTCAAACTATCCTCTGGGGAACACCGGGGAGCTGTTTTTT.

The sample holds a few counts of this clonotype. The chain has TRBV20-1 and TRBJ2-1; D perhaps matches TRBD2 (6 bases). Germline values: CDR1 DFQATT, CDR2 SNEGSKA (reference sequence). Deletions cut 1 base from V and 2 bases from J, with 12 bases between. This CDR3 is 15 amino acids long. The CDR3 reads CSARAGEAPYNEQFF. The CDR3 DNA sequence: TGCAGTGCTAGAGCTGGGGAGGCGCCCTACAATGAGCAGTTCTTC.

This clonotype was seen a few times. The chain links TRBV4-1 to TRBJ1-5; D call uncertain. Between the trimmed V and J ends, which lost 4 bases and 2 bases, there was a span of 15 bases. The CDR3 loop spans 16 amino acids. The V gene's germline CDR1 is MGHRA and CDR2 YSYEKL. The CDR3 here is CASSPRVGNGNQPQHF. CDR3 sequence (DNA): TGCGCCAGCAGCCCAAGGGTAGGTAACGGCAATCAGCCCCAGCATTTT.

This clonotype has just a few counts. This chain joins TRBV3-1 and TRBJ2-2; 14 bases map to TRBD2. This CDR3 has 18 amino acids. Germline trimming cut 4 bases from V and 0 bases from J; bases unmatched to any gene: 4. Germline values: CDR1 LGHDT, CDR2 YNNKEL (reference sequence). In DNA, the CDR3 is TGTGCCAGCAGCCGTTGGACTAGCGGGGGGACGAACACCGGGGAGCTGTTTTTT. This gives the protein CASSRWTSGGTNTGELFF. The whole variable domain, remainder taken from reference TRBV3-1 and TRBJ2-2, is DTAVSQTPKYLVTQMGNDKSIKCEQNLGHDTMYWYKQDSKKFLKIMFSYNNKELIINETVPNRFSPKSPDKAHLNLHINSLELGDSAVYFCASSRWTSGGTNTGELFFGEGSRLTVL.

The chain couples TRBV5-1 to TRBJ2-7; the D gene is possibly TRBD2 (5 bases). Per germline, CDR1 SGHRS and CDR2 YFSETQ. This CDR3 region has 14 residues. The V end was cut by 0 bases, the J end by 5 bases, with 12 bases between. CDR3 sequence (DNA): TGCGCCAGCAGCTTGGGGAGGAAGGACGACGAGCAGTACTTC. Translated, it gives CASSLGRKDDEQYF.

The chain is built from TRBV2 and TRBJ2-7, with a tentative D call TRBD1 (6 bases). CDR3 length: 13 residues. V was shortened by 4 bases and J by 7 bases, with 14 bases between the two germline ends. Germline V gene sequence: CDR1 SNHLY, CDR2 FYNNEI. CDR3 sequence (DNA): TGTGCCAGCAGTGTCCCAGGGGTCGGGGAGCAGTACTTC. Translation gives CASSVPGVGEQYF.

Here the CDR3 DNA reads TGCAGTGCTTACTCAGGCGCTCTCGGGTCCTACGAGCAGTACTTC. It translates to CSAYSGALGSYEQYF. V is TRBV20-1 and J is TRBJ2-7; D unresolved. This CDR3 comprises 15 residues. The germline V and J ends were trimmed by 5 bases and 1 base, with 18 bases remaining between them. Germline V gene sequence: CDR1 DFQATT, CDR2 SNEGSKA (reference sequence).

V usage is TRBV5-5 and J usage is TRBJ2-2; weak D call: TRBD2 (5 bases). This CDR3 spans 15 amino acids. Trimming took 4 bases from V and 5 from J, leaving 15 bases between them. Germline V CDR1 and CDR2: SGHKS, YYEKEE (reference sequence). CDR3 in amino acids: CASSIPGNPTGELFF. The CDR3 DNA is TGTGCCAGCAGCATTCCCGGGAACCCAACCGGGGAGCTGTTTTTT. Complete variable domain (other parts from reference TRBV5-5 and TRBJ2-2): DAGVTQSPTHLIKTRGQQVTLRCSPISGHKSVSWYQQVLGQGPQFIFQYYEKEERGRGNFPDRFSARQFPNYSSELNVNALLLGDSALYLCASSIPGNPTGELFFGEGSRLTVL.

CDR3 bases: TGCGCCAGCAGCTCCCAGGGTCTCACTAACACTGAAGCTTTCTTT. Translating gives CASSSQGLTNTEAFF. The rearrangement joins TRBV5-1 to TRBJ1-1; D may be TRBD1 (5 bases). Trimming pared 3 bases from V and 2 bases from J, leaving 14 bases between. The CDR3 has 15 residues. The V gene's germline CDR1 is SGHRS and CDR2 YFSETQ.

The chain links TRBV29-1 to TRBJ2-2; 7 bases align to TRBD1. This CDR3 has 15 amino acids. Germline lookup yields CDR1 SQVTM and CDR2 ANQGSEA. J was trimmed by 1 base and V by 5 bases; bases with no gene match: 7. CDR3 bases: TGCAGCGTTTACAGGACAGGCCTGAACACCGGGGAGCTGTTTTTT. It yields the protein CSVYRTGLNTGELFF.

The chain is built from TRBV29-1 and TRBJ2-5; TRBD1 agrees at 8 bases. The CDR3 totals 14 residues. Germline V lookup: CDR1 SQVTM, CDR2 ANQGSEA. Germline trimming cut 5 bases from V and 3 bases from J; bases unmatched to any gene: 8. The CDR3, as DNA: TGCAGCGTTCATCAGGGGGCGGTTGAAGAGACCCAGTACTTC. It codes for CSVHQGAVEETQYF.

This clonotype was counted a few times. CDR3 DNA sequence: TGTGCCAGCAGAGTAGAAAGAATGAACACTGAAGCTTTCTTT. Encoded protein: CASRVERMNTEAFF. This rearrangement joins TRBV12-3 or TRBV12-4 to TRBJ1-1, with D unclear. This CDR3 region has 14 residues. Trimming left V 6 bases short and J 0 bases short, with 11 bases between.

This clonotype was found a few times. The chain has TRBV5-1 and TRBJ2-5; D remains unclear. Trimming left V 0 bases short and J 5 bases short, with 14 bases between. Germline CDR1 SGHRS, CDR2 YFSETQ. The CDR3 has 15 residues. This CDR3 reads CASSLEDPFRETQYF. The CDR3 DNA follows: TGCGCCAGCAGCTTGGAGGACCCTTTTAGGGAGACCCAGTACTTC.

V is TRBV20-1 and J is TRBJ2-1; a weak D match, TRBD2 (6 bases). The CDR3 is made up of 11 amino acids. V was clipped by 1 base and J by 13 bases, with 11 bases between them. Germline CDR1 reads DFQATT; CDR2 reads SNEGSKA (reference sequence). CDR3 nucleotide sequence: TGCAGTGCTAGAGGCCGGGACTCTCAGTTCTTC. This translates into CSARGRDSQFF.

This clonotype was detected a few times. The gene calls are TRBV7-3 and TRBJ2-3, with D perhaps TRBD1 (6 bases). The CDR3 length is 15 residues. V gave up 5 bases and J gave up 0 bases, with 12 bases separating them. Germline assignment: CDR1 SGHTA and CDR2 FQGTGA. The CDR3 DNA follows: TGTGCCAGCAGCCTTGAGGGGGATAGCACAGATACGCAGTATTTT. This codes for CASSLEGDSTDTQYF.

This rearrangement joins TRBV27 to TRBJ2-4; D may be TRBD1 (5 bases). The germline gives CDR1 MNHEY, CDR2 SMNVEV (reference sequence). CDR3 size: 12 residues. V lost 6 bases and J lost 10, with 13 bases in between. This CDR3 reads CASRTRQSIQYF. CDR3 nucleotide sequence: TGTGCCAGCAGGACGAGACAGAGTATTCAGTACTTC.

The table lists this clonotype with a few counts. The V and J genes are TRBV20-1 and TRBJ1-2; D perhaps matches TRBD1 (5 bases). Germline values: CDR1 DFQATT, CDR2 SNEGSKA (reference sequence). Trimming stripped 4 bases from V and 5 bases from J, with 17 bases between. The CDR3 sequence is 14 residues long. CDR3 residues: CSAKSTGLQYGYTF. For the CDR3, the DNA is TGCAGTGCTAAAAGCACGGGGCTTCAATATGGCTACACCTTC.

This clonotype has more than one count but fewer than ten. CDR3 region: CASSQDTPGPTDTQYF. For the CDR3, the DNA is TGCGCCAGCAGCCAAGATACCCCAGGGCCCACAGATACGCAGTATTTT. The chain employs TRBV4-3 and TRBJ2-3, with a tentative D call TRBD1 (5 bases). The V end lost 0 bases, the J end lost 2 bases, and 12 bases lay between the germline ends. This CDR3 is built from 16 residues. Germline CDR1 reads LGHNA; CDR2 reads YSLEER.

V gene TRBV20-1 combines with J gene TRBJ1-5; no clear D gene. The CDR3 totals 15 residues. Germline V gene sequence: CDR1 DFQATT, CDR2 SNEGSKA (reference sequence). V shed 6 bases and J shed 2 bases, with 17 bases lying between them. CDR3 DNA sequence: TGCAGTGCGAGTAGAGGGCTTTTGGGCAATCAGCCCCAGCATTTT. Translated, it gives CSASRGLLGNQPQHF.

This clonotype was observed a few times. The J gene is TRBJ2-7, the V gene TRBV24-1; 11 positions agree with TRBD2. Germline CDR1 and CDR2: KGHDR and SFDVKD. J gave up 3 bases and V 4 bases, and 7 bases lay outside the gene matches. This CDR3 has 16 amino acids. CDR3 bases: TGTGCCACCAGTGACCCTACTAGCGGGAGAAACTACGAGCAGTACTTC. Translated, it gives CATSDPTSGRNYEQYF.

This clonotype was counted only a few times. The V and J genes are TRBV7-2 and TRBJ1-1, with no clear D. Looked up from germline, CDR1 is SGHTA and CDR2 is FQGNSA. The length of the CDR3 is 13 residues. Trimming left V 6 bases short and J 8 bases short, with 16 bases between. Here the CDR3 DNA reads TGTGCCAGCAGTCGTACGTGGCAAGCGGAAGCTTTCTTT. It translates to CASSRTWQAEAFF.

This clonotype has more than one count but fewer than ten. The J gene is TRBJ2-7, the V gene TRBV6-5, with 9 bases that match TRBD1. Germline CDR1 is MNHEY and CDR2 is SVGAGI. The CDR3 length is 13 residues. V gave up 2 bases and J gave up 5 bases; unmatched junction bases: 1. The CDR3 protein is CASSYDRGNEQYF. For the CDR3, the DNA is TGTGCCAGCAGTTACGACAGGGGGAACGAGCAGTACTTC.

V gene TRBV11-1 combines with J gene TRBJ2-7, with 7 bases aligning to TRBD1. Germline V gives CDR1 SGHAT, CDR2 FQDESV (reference sequence). This CDR3 has 14 amino acids. Unmatched junction bases numbered 7, after V lost 5 bases and J lost 3 bases. CDR3 nucleotides: TGTGCCAGCAGCCCCCCGGGACAGATCTACGAGCAGTACTTC. Protein: CASSPPGQIYEQYF.